This record concerns one T cell receptor beta chain sequence. Its antigen is still unknown. This sample is part of a study of CD8 T cells in ankylosing spondylitis. General study findings and limits: The study identified a TCR beta motif of under ten highly homologous variants that appeared characteristic of ankylosing spondylitis blood.

CDR3 length: 13 amino acids. V was trimmed by 3 bases and J by 4 bases, leaving 7 bases between them. Looked up from germline, CDR1 is MNHEY and CDR2 is SMNVEV (reference sequence). Using its own MiXCR run on the 5' RACE reads, TCRdb lists one record per CDR3 protein. The data contain about 220,000 distinct CDR3 sequences, around 19% of them singletons. The TCR sequence derives from a male donor with ankylosing spondylitis. V is TRBV27 and J is TRBJ1-5; D call uncertain. Sequenced input: blood, either unsorted or a sorted T cell fraction (not recorded which). The CDR3 sequence is CASSFGANQPQHF. In DNA form, the CDR3 reads TGTGCCAGCAGTTTTGGTGCGAATCAGCCCCAGCATTTT.